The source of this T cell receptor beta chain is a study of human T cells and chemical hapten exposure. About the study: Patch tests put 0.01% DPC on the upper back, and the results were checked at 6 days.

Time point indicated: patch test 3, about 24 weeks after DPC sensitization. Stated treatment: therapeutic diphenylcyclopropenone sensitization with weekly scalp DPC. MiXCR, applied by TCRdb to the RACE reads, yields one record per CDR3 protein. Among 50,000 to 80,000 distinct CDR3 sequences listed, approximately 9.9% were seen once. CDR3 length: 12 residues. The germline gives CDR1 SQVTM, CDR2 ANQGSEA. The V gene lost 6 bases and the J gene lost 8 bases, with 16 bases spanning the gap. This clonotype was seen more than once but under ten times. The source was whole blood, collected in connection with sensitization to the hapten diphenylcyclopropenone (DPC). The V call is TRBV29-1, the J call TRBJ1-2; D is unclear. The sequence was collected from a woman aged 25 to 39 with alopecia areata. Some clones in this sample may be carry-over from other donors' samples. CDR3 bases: TGCAGCGTGGGCGACGGGTCCGGCGGCTACACCTTC. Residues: CSVGDGSGGYTF.